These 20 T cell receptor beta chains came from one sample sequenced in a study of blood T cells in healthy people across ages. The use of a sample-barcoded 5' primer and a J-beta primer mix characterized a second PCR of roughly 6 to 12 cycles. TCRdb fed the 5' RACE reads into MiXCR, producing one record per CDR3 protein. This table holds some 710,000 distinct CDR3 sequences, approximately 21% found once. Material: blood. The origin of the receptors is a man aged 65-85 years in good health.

CDR3 coding DNA: TGTGCCAGCAGTGAATATCAGGGGATGGCCGGGGAGCTGTTTTTT. It encodes CASSEYQGMAGELFF. The rearrangement joins TRBV25-1 to TRBJ2-2, with TRBD1 as a possible D gene (6 bases). This CDR3 contains 15 residues. Germline V gene lookup returns CDR1 MGHDK and CDR2 SYGVNS. V shed 0 bases and J shed 6 bases, with 11 bases lying between them.

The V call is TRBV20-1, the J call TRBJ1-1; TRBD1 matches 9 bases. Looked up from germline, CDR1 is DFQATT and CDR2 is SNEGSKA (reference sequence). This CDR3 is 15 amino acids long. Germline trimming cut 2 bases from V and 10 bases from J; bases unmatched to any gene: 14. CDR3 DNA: TGCAGTGCTAGACCCTTTGTACCGGGACAGGGTTTAGCTTTCTTT. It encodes CSARPFVPGQGLAFF.

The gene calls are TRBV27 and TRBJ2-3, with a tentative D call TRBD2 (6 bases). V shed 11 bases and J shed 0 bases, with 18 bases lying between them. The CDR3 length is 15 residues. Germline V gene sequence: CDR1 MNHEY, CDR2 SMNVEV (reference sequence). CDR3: CASRGTPYSTDTQYF. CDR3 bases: TGTGCCTCCCGAGGGACTCCCTACAGCACAGATACGCAGTATTTT.

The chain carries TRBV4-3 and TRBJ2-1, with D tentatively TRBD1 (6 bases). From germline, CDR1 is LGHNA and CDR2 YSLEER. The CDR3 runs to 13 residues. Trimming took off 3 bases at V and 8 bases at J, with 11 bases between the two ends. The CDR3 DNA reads TGCGCCAGCAGCCATAGAGGGGGAGATGAGCAGTTCTTC. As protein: CASSHRGGDEQFF.

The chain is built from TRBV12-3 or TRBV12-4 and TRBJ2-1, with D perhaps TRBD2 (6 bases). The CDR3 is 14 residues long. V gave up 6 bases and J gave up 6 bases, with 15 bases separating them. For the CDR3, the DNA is TGTGCCAGCAGAACCGGGACTCCCTTCAATGAGCAGTTCTTC. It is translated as CASRTGTPFNEQFF.

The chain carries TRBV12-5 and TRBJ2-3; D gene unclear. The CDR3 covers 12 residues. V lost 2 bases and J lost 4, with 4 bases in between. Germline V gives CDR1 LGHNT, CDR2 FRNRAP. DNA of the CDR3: TGTGCTAGTGGTTTGTGGTCAGATACGCAGTATTTT. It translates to CASGLWSDTQYF.

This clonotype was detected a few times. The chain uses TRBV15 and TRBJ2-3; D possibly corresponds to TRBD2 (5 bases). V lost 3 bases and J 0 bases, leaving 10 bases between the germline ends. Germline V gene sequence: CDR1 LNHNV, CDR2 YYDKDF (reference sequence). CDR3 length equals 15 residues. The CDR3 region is CATSSQLGSTDTQYF. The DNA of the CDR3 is TGTGCCACCAGCAGTCAACTAGGGAGCACAGATACGCAGTATTTT.

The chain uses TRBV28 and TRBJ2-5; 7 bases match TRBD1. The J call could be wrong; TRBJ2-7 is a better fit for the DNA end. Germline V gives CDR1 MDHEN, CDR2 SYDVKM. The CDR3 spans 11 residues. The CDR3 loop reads CATGTVYEQYF. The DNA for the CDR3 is TGTGCCACAGGGACAGTCTACGAGCAGTACTTC.

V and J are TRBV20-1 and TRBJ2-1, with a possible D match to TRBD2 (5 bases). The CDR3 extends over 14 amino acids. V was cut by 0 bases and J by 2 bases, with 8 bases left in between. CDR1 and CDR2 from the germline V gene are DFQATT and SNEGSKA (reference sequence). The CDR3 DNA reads TGCAGTGCTAGAGATCTAGCAGCCTACAATGAGCAGTTCTTC. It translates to CSARDLAAYNEQFF.

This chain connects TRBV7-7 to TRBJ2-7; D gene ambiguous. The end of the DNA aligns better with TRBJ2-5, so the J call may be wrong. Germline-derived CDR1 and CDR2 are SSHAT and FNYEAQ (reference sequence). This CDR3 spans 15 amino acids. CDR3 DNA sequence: TGTGCCAGCAGCTCAAATCCTCTTTCGGTGGAGACCCAGTACTTC. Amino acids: CASSSNPLSVETQYF.

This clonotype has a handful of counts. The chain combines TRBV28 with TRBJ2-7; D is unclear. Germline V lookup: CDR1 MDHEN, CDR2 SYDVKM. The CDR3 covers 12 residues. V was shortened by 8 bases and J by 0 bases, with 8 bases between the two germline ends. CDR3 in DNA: TGTGCCAGCCACCATTCCTCCTACGAGCAGTACTTC. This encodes CASHHSSYEQYF.

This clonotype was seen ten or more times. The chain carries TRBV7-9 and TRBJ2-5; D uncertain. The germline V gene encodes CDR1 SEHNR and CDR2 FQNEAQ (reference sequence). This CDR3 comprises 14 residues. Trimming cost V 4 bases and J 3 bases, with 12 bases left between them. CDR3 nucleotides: TGTGCCAGCAGCTCCTACAGAGATGAAGAGACCCAGTACTTC. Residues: CASSSYRDEETQYF.

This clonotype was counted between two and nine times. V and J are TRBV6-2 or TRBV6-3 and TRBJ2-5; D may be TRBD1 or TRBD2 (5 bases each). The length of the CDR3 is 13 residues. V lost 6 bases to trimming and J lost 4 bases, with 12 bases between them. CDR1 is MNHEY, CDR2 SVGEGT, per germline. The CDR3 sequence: CASRRIGTETQYF. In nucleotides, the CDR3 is TGTGCCAGCAGGCGAATAGGGACAGAGACCCAGTACTTC.

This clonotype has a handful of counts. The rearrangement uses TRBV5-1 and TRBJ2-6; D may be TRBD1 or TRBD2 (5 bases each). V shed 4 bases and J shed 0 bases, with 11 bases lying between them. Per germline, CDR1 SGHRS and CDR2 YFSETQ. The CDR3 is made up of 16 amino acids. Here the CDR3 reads CASSPYGASGANVLTF. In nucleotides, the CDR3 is TGCGCCAGCAGCCCCTACGGGGCCTCTGGGGCCAACGTCCTGACTTTC.

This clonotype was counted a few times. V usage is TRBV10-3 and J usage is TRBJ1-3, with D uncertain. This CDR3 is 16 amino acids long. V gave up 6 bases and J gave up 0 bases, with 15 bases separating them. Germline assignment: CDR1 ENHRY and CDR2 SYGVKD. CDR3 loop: CAISLAAESSGNTIYF. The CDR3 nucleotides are TGTGCCATCAGCCTGGCGGCAGAAAGCTCTGGAAACACCATATATTTT.

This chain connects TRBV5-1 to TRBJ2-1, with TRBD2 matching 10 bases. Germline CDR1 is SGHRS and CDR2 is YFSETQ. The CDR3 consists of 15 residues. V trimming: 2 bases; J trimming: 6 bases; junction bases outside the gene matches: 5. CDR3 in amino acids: CASSLAGGVGNEQFF. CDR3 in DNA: TGCGCCAGCAGCTTAGCGGGAGGGGTAGGCAATGAGCAGTTCTTC.

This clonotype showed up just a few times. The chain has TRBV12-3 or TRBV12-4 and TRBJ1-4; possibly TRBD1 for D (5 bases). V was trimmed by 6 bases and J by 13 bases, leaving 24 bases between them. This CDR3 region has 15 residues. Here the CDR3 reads CASRPGPGDAGGLFF. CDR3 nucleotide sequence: TGTGCCAGCAGACCGGGACCGGGGGATGCGGGTGGACTGTTTTTT.

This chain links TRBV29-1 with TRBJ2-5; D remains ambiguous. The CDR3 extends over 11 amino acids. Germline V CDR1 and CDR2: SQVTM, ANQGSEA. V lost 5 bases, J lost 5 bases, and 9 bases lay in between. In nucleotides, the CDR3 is TGCAGCGTTCGGGTCTGGGAGACCCAGTACTTC. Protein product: CSVRVWETQYF.

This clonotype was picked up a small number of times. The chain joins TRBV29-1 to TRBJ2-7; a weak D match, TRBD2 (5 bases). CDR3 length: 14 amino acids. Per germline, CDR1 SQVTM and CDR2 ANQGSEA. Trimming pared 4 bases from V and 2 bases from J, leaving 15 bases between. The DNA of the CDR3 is TGCAGCGTTGGTGATCGAGGGTTGGCCTACGAGCAGTACTTC. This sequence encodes CSVGDRGLAYEQYF.

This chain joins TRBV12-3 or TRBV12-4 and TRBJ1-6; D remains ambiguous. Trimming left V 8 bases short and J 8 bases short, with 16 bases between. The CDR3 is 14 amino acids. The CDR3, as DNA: TGTGCCAGCCGACCGCGGGGAGGTGATTCACCCCTCCACTTT. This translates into CASRPRGGDSPLHF.